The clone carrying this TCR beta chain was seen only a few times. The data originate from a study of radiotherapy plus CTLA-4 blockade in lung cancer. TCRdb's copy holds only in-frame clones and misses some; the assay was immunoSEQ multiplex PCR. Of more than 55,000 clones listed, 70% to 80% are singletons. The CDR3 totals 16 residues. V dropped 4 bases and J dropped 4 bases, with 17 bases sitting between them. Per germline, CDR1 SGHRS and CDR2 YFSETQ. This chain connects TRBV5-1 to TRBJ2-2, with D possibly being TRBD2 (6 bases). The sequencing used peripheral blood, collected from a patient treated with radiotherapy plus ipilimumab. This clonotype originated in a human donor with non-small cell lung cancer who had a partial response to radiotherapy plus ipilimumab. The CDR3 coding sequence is TGCGCCAGCAGCCCGAGACTAGTTCGTTCCACCGGGGAGCTGTTTTTT. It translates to CASSPRLVRSTGELFF.